The 32 T cell receptor beta chains reported below all come from one sample, sequenced in a study of blood T cell repertoires in COVID-19. Some clones are missing from TCRdb's copy, which holds only in-frame ones; the method was immunoSEQ multiplex PCR. The sample lists approximately 300,000 clones; about 80% were seen once. The source material was peripheral blood. These receptor sequences come from a person between 65 and 79 years old with COVID-19, enrolled during active disease.

CDR3 sequence: CAWSAAGQYNSPLHF. For the CDR3, the DNA is TGTGCCTGGAGCGCCGCGGGACAGTATAATTCACCCCTCCACTTT. The J gene is TRBJ1-6, the V gene TRBV30; 7 bases match TRBD1. Trimming took 3 bases from V and 4 from J; bases not matched to a gene: 6. The germline V gene encodes CDR1 GTSNPN and CDR2 SVGIG (reference sequence). CDR3 size: 15 residues.

This clone was counted a few times. The chain has TRBV15 and TRBJ1-3; possibly TRBD1 for D (6 bases). Trimming took 0 bases from V and 0 from J, leaving 12 bases between them. The CDR3 runs 17 residues. Germline V gene data show CDR1 as LNHNV and CDR2 as YYDKDF (reference sequence). CDR3 sequence (DNA): TGTGCCACCAGCAGAGATCTGGCAGGGGCCTCTGGAAACACCATATATTTT. Residues: CATSRDLAGASGNTIYF.

The rearrangement links TRBV28 to TRBJ1-1; tentatively, D is TRBD1 (6 bases). Germline V CDR1 and CDR2: MDHEN, SYDVKM. The CDR3 consists of 13 residues. V dropped 6 bases and J dropped 6 bases, with 14 bases sitting between them. CDR3 sequence: CASRSTGRPEAFF. The DNA of the CDR3 is TGTGCCAGCAGATCTACAGGGCGCCCTGAAGCTTTCTTT. The whole variable domain, filled in from reference TRBV28 and TRBJ1-1, reads DVKVTQSSRYLVKRTGEKVFLECVQDMDHENMFWYRQDPGLGLRLIYFSYDVKMKEKGDIPEGYSVSREKKERFSLILESASTNQTSMYLCASRSTGRPEAFFGQGTRLTVV.

V and J are TRBV19 and TRBJ1-1; D not resolved. The V and J ends lost 0 bases and 8 bases respectively, with 10 bases between them. CDR3 length: 13 residues. Germline lookup yields CDR1 LNHDA and CDR2 SQIVND (reference sequence). The CDR3 reads CASSIDRLREAFF. CDR3 DNA: TGTGCCAGTAGTATAGATCGACTGAGAGAAGCTTTCTTT.

The chain joins TRBV5-1 to TRBJ1-6; 7 nucleotides align to TRBD1. This CDR3 region has 15 residues. Trimming at V came to 0 bases and at J to 3 bases, leaving 0 bases not matched to a gene. Germline loops: CDR1 SGHRS, CDR2 YFSETQ. This chain's CDR3 is CASSLDRGYNSPLHF. The CDR3 DNA is TGCGCCAGCAGCTTGGACAGGGGCTATAATTCACCCCTCCACTTT.

This chain connects TRBV19 to TRBJ2-3; D is possibly TRBD1 (5 bases). Deletions cut 7 bases from V and 5 bases from J, with 7 bases between. Germline lookup yields CDR1 LNHDA and CDR2 SQIVND (reference sequence). The CDR3 length is 11 residues. CDR3 in DNA: TGTGCCAGTAAGGGGCTAGATACGCAGTATTTT. This sequence encodes CASKGLDTQYF.

This chain uses TRBV2 with TRBJ1-6; 8 bases match TRBD1. The CDR3 extends over 15 amino acids. Germline CDR1 is SNHLY and CDR2 is FYNNEI. Trimming at V came to 6 bases and at J to 2 bases, leaving 3 bases not matched to a gene. CDR3 in DNA: TGTGCCAGCAGGGACAGGGTGACCTATAATTCACCCCTCCACTTT. Translation: CASRDRVTYNSPLHF.

This clone occurred once. This chain connects TRBV11-1 to TRBJ1-6; D is perhaps TRBD1 (5 bases). This CDR3 has 13 amino acids. Germline V gene lookup returns CDR1 SGHAT and CDR2 FQDESV (reference sequence). V lost 4 bases, J lost 16 bases, and 17 bases lay in between. CDR3 region: CASSWGRAGSLHF. CDR3 DNA sequence: TGTGCCAGCAGCTGGGGGAGGGCCGGGAGTCTCCACTTT.

The rearrangement uses TRBV15 and TRBJ1-5; 8 nucleotides line up with TRBD1. Losses at the gene ends were 2 bases for V and 7 bases for J; bases not matched to a gene: 10. This CDR3 is 16 amino acids long. Germline CDR1 is LNHNV and CDR2 is YYDKDF (reference sequence). CDR3 loop: CATSRRVTGGGQPQHF. The CDR3 DNA follows: TGTGCCACCAGCAGACGCGTTACAGGGGGAGGCCAGCCCCAGCATTTT.

Here the CDR3 reads CASSLTDYNSPLHF. CDR3 nucleotide sequence: TGTGCCAGCAGCCTGACAGATTATAATTCACCCCTCCACTTT. V gene TRBV7-9 combines with J gene TRBJ1-6; possible D gene TRBD1, 5 bases. The CDR3 totals 14 residues. V was trimmed by 5 bases and J by 4 bases, leaving 9 bases between them. CDR1 SEHNR and CDR2 FQNEAQ come from the germline V gene (reference sequence).

This chain links TRBV14 with TRBJ2-1; 11 nucleotides match TRBD2. V lost 7 bases to trimming and J lost 6 bases; unmatched junction nucleotides: 11. The CDR3 loop spans 16 amino acids. Germline CDR1 and CDR2: SGHDN and FVKESK. The CDR3 region has the DNA TGTGCCAGCAATGAGGCCCTAGCGGGAGGACTCAATGAGCAGTTCTTC. This encodes CASNEALAGGLNEQFF.

The chain is built from TRBV27 and TRBJ2-3; maybe TRBD1 (5 bases). The CDR3 length is 16 residues. The V end was cut by 5 bases, the J end by 3 bases, with 18 bases between. Germline V gene lookup returns CDR1 MNHEY and CDR2 SMNVEV (reference sequence). CDR3 bases: TGTGCCAGCAGTAAACCGGGCCAGGGTTCGACAGATACGCAGTATTTT. It translates to CASSKPGQGSTDTQYF.

The genes are TRBV19 and TRBJ2-2; a weak D match, TRBD1 (7 bases). V lost 1 base, J lost 4 bases, and 10 bases lay in between. The CDR3 extends over 15 amino acids. Germline lookup yields CDR1 LNHDA and CDR2 SQIVND (reference sequence). CDR3 in amino acids: CASSIAGGGTGELFF. The DNA of the CDR3 is TGTGCCAGTAGTATAGCAGGGGGAGGCACCGGGGAGCTGTTTTTT.

The genes are TRBV11-2 and TRBJ1-1, with D unclear. This CDR3 is 13 amino acids long. Germline V gene data show CDR1 as SGHAT and CDR2 as FQNNGV. The V end was cut by 0 bases, the J end by 3 bases, with 5 bases between. The CDR3 bases are TGTGCCAGCAGCTTAGAACCGGACACTGAAGCTTTCTTT. It yields the protein CASSLEPDTEAFF.

V is TRBV5-6 and J is TRBJ2-3; 8 bases agree with TRBD2. This CDR3 contains 18 residues. With 1 base clipped from V and 7 bases from J, the junction kept 17 bases outside the gene matches. CDR1 is SGHDT and CDR2 is YYEEEE in the germline V gene. The CDR3 here is CASSLILGTHGGGNTQYF. In nucleotides, the CDR3 is TGTGCCAGCAGCTTGATCCTCGGGACCCACGGGGGGGGGAATACGCAGTATTTT. Filled out from reference TRBV5-6 and TRBJ2-3, the complete variable domain reads DAGVTQSPTHLIKTRGQQVTLRCSPKSGHDTVSWYQQALGQGPQFIFQYYEEEERQRGNFPDRFSGHQFPNYSSELNVNALLLGDSALYLCASSLILGTHGGGNTQYFGPGTRLTVL.

This clone was counted a single time. This rearrangement joins TRBV7-2 to TRBJ2-7; D is ambiguous. The V gene's germline CDR1 is SGHTA and CDR2 FQGNSA. CDR3 length: 16 amino acids. With 5 bases removed from V and 3 bases from J, the gap between germline ends came to 20 bases. As DNA, the CDR3 is TGTGCCAGCAGCGATACCCGCGGCGGTGGCGGCTACGAGCAGTACTTC. Translation: CASSDTRGGGGYEQYF.

The gene calls are TRBV5-1 and TRBJ1-1; TRBD1 is a possible D gene (6 bases). V gave up 0 bases and J gave up 6 bases, with 12 bases separating them. Looked up from germline, CDR1 is SGHRS and CDR2 is YFSETQ. This CDR3 region has 14 residues. The CDR3 DNA reads TGCGCCAGCAGCTTGGCACAGGGACGTTCTGAAGCTTTCTTT. This gives the protein CASSLAQGRSEAFF.

V usage is TRBV5-4 and J usage is TRBJ1-1, with D tentatively TRBD1 (5 bases). V shed 4 bases and J shed 0 bases, with 10 bases lying between them. The CDR3 has 14 residues. Germline CDR1 SGHNT, CDR2 YYREEE (reference sequence). Here the CDR3 reads CASSIDSLNTEAFF. CDR3 sequence (DNA): TGTGCCAGCAGCATCGACAGCTTGAACACTGAAGCTTTCTTT.

J is TRBJ2-1 and V is TRBV28; 10 bases map to TRBD1. This CDR3 is 14 amino acids long. Germline values: CDR1 MDHEN, CDR2 SYDVKM. After removal of 6 bases from V and 10 bases from J, the junction contained 9 bases not matched to a gene. The CDR3 coding sequence is TGTGCCAGCAGGGGACAGGGGCGGGCATGGGAGCAGTTCTTC. Translation gives CASRGQGRAWEQFF.

The chain couples TRBV7-2 to TRBJ1-2, with D tentatively TRBD1 (6 bases). Trimming pared 5 bases from V and 6 bases from J, leaving 10 bases between. The CDR3 covers 12 residues. CDR1 is SGHTA, CDR2 FQGNSA, per germline. The CDR3 DNA is TGTGCCAGCAGCAAAACAGGGCATGGCTACACCTTC. Its protein product is CASSKTGHGYTF.

The chain recombines TRBV4-1 with TRBJ2-2, with D possibly TRBD1 on 6 matching bases. The germline gives CDR1 MGHRA, CDR2 YSYEKL. The CDR3 consists of 13 residues. The V and J ends lost 4 bases and 5 bases respectively, with 8 bases between them. The CDR3 protein is CASSPRGTGELFF. The DNA for the CDR3 is TGCGCCAGCAGCCCGAGGGGGACCGGGGAGCTGTTTTTT.

This clone occurred once. The chain is built from TRBV19 and TRBJ2-2; 9 nucleotides match TRBD2. The CDR3 loop spans 17 amino acids. Germline-derived CDR1 and CDR2 are LNHDA and SQIVND (reference sequence). The V gene end was trimmed by 11 bases and the J gene end by 1 base; junction bases not matched to a gene: 14. CDR3 protein: CACNRATSGGNTGELFF. DNA for the CDR3: TGTGCCTGCAACCGGGCGACTAGCGGAGGGAACACCGGGGAGCTGTTTTTT.

The chain's CDR3 is CASSQGVATEAFF. In DNA form, the CDR3 reads TGTGCCAGCAGCCAGGGGGTGGCCACTGAAGCTTTCTTT. The chain uses TRBV7-9 and TRBJ1-1; 7 positions match TRBD1. V was pared by 5 bases and J by 4 bases, with 4 bases of the junction left unmatched. The CDR3 extends over 13 amino acids. From germline, CDR1 is SEHNR and CDR2 FQNEAQ (reference sequence). The whole variable domain, filled in from reference TRBV7-9 and TRBJ1-1, reads DTGVSQNPRHKITKRGQNVTFRCDPISEHNRLYWYRQTLGQGPEFLTYFQNEAQLEKSRLLSDRFSAERPKGSFSTLEIQRTEQGDSAMYLCASSQGVATEAFFGQGTRLTVV.

The rearrangement links TRBV10-2 to TRBJ2-3, with unresolved D. Trimming left V 8 bases short and J 6 bases short, with 9 bases between. The CDR3 contains 11 residues. CDR1 is WSHSY and CDR2 is SAAADI in the germline V gene. CDR3 bases: TGCGCCAGCGGCTTTGTTGATACGCAGTATTTT. As protein: CASGFVDTQYF.

This clone appeared a single time. This chain joins TRBV7-9 and TRBJ2-6; D gene unclear. V was cut by 3 bases and J by 1 base, with 7 bases left in between. The CDR3 has 15 amino acids. Germline V lookup: CDR1 SEHNR, CDR2 FQNEAQ (reference sequence). CDR3 nucleotide sequence: TGTGCCAGCAGCTTCGTTAAATCTGGGGCCAACGTCCTGACTTTC. It is translated as CASSFVKSGANVLTF.

This clone was seen once. A read error may produce the germline difference seen at one junction end. The chain is built from TRBV27 and TRBJ1-1; D is unresolved. Germline CDR1 is MNHEY and CDR2 is SMNVEV (reference sequence). The CDR3 totals 14 residues. Here the CDR3 DNA reads TGTGCCAGCAGGTACGCAGAGGATCGACTCCCGCTACTGTTT. Protein product: CASRYAEDRLPLLF.

Points on this clone: Because the CDR3's place on the DNA is in doubt, the DNA is left out and the CDR3 is given as listed by TCRdb. The V gene is TRBV21-1, the J gene TRBJ2-1; the D call in the table, TRBD1, was not verified against the DNA. TRBV21-1 is shown as a pseudogene. Inclusive of both ends, the CDR3 amounts to 16 amino acids. CDR3 sequence reads: CASSKGWGQGANEQFF.

V and J are TRBV6-5 and TRBJ1-6; TRBD1 matches at 10 bases. The CDR3 runs 14 residues. V lost 6 bases, J lost 9 bases, and 5 bases stayed unmatched. Germline CDR1 reads MNHEY; CDR2 reads SVGAGI. The CDR3 reads CASRGQGLGSPLHF. CDR3 DNA: TGTGCCAGCAGGGGACAGGGGTTAGGTTCACCCCTCCACTTT.

The gene calls are TRBV28 and TRBJ1-1; D is unclear. The CDR3 runs 13 residues. CDR1 and CDR2 from the germline V gene are MDHEN and SYDVKM. Deletions cut 4 bases from V and 0 bases from J, with 6 bases between. CDR3 sequence reads: CASSSRLNTEAFF. The CDR3 DNA reads as TGTGCCAGCAGTTCGCGCTTGAACACTGAAGCTTTCTTT.

This clone was found a few times. The genes are TRBV7-9 and TRBJ2-3, with 8 bases matching TRBD2. The V gene end was trimmed by 9 bases and the J gene end by 1 base; junction bases not matched to a gene: 6. Germline values: CDR1 SEHNR, CDR2 FQNEAQ (reference sequence). CDR3 length equals 14 residues. The CDR3 here is CASNTGGGTDTQYF. As DNA, the CDR3 is TGTGCCAGTAATACCGGGGGGGGCACAGATACGCAGTATTTT.

V gene TRBV3-1 (or the pseudogene TRBV3-2) combines with J gene TRBJ1-2; D might be TRBD1 (6 bases). This CDR3 contains 14 residues. V lost 4 bases and J 6 bases, leaving 15 bases between the germline ends. CDR1 LGHDT and CDR2 YNNKEL come from the germline V gene (reference sequence). CDR3 sequence (DNA): TGTGCCAGCAGCCCACGGGGGGGCTCAAATGGCTACACCTTC. It encodes CASSPRGGSNGYTF.

This chain connects TRBV3-1 (or the pseudogene TRBV3-2) to TRBJ2-1, with 12 bases identical to TRBD2. Germline V gene lookup returns CDR1 LGHDT and CDR2 YNNKEL (reference sequence). CDR3 length: 16 residues. The V segment lost 3 bases and the J segment 12 bases; nucleotides outside the gene matches: 12. DNA of the CDR3: TGTGCCAGCAGCCATGGCGCTAGCGGGGGGGGTTTTGGGCAGTTCTTC. It is translated as CASSHGASGGGFGQFF.